The next 19 T cell receptor beta chains were all read from a single sample in a study of Tregs in tolerant kidney transplant recipients. The table came from immunoSEQ multiplex PCR; TCRdb's copy has only in-frame clones and leaves some out. The sample holds roughly 250,000 clones, roughly four fifths seen once. Sequenced input: CD4+ T cells from blood. The receptors derive from a human donor in good health.

V usage is TRBV6-6 and J usage is TRBJ2-7; D uncertain. This CDR3 spans 11 amino acids. The germline gives CDR1 MNHNY, CDR2 SVGAGI (reference sequence). Between the trimmed V and J ends, which lost 4 bases and 6 bases, there was a span of 7 bases. CDR3: CASSSVGEQYF. The CDR3 coding sequence is TGTGCCAGCAGTTCAGTCGGCGAGCAGTACTTC.

CDR3 amino acids: CASTLRSLRSSYEQYF. CDR3 DNA: TGTGCCAGCACCCTGAGGAGCCTAAGGAGTTCCTACGAGCAGTACTTC. The chain links TRBV5-6 to TRBJ2-7; unclear D gene. Trimming left V 6 bases short and J 1 base short, with 20 bases between. Germline CDR1 SGHDT, CDR2 YYEEEE. The length of the CDR3 is 16 residues.

V and J are TRBV6-5 and TRBJ1-2; D is ambiguous. Deletions cut 7 bases from V and 6 bases from J, with 12 bases between. The CDR3 has 12 amino acids. Germline V lookup: CDR1 MNHEY, CDR2 SVGAGI. Here the CDR3 reads CASNSRANGYTF. CDR3 nucleotide sequence: TGTGCCAGCAACAGTCGGGCCAATGGCTACACCTTC.

The chain couples TRBV12-5 to TRBJ1-2, with D possibly being TRBD1 (5 bases). With 5 bases removed from V and 3 bases from J, the gap between germline ends came to 13 bases. The CDR3 runs to 14 residues. Germline loops: CDR1 LGHNT, CDR2 FRNRAP. CDR3 region: CASGMGTRDYGYTF. CDR3 sequence (DNA): TGTGCTAGTGGTATGGGGACCCGGGACTATGGCTACACCTTC.

The rearrangement joins TRBV5-4 to TRBJ2-5, with D perhaps matching TRBD1 (5 bases). The J call may be in error: the DNA end matches TRBJ2-7 better. Germline V gene sequence: CDR1 SGHNT, CDR2 YYREEE (reference sequence). The CDR3 is 11 residues long. The CDR3 sequence is CASSLRGEQYF. The CDR3 bases are TGTGCCAGCAGCTTGAGGGGCGAGCAGTACTTC.

J is TRBJ2-7 and V is TRBV5-8, with 9 bases fitting TRBD2. This CDR3 region has 15 residues. Trimming at V came to 0 bases and at J to 5 bases, leaving 6 bases not matched to a gene. Germline-derived CDR1 and CDR2 are SGHTS and YDEGEE. The CDR3 is CASSLEGTSFHEQYF. In DNA form, the CDR3 reads TGTGCCAGCAGCTTGGAAGGGACTAGCTTCCACGAGCAGTACTTC.

This chain uses TRBV7-8 with TRBJ1-6, with D possibly matching TRBD1 (6 bases). This CDR3 has 14 residues. Per the germline V gene, CDR1 is SGHVS and CDR2 is FQNEAQ. Trimming left V 3 bases short and J 8 bases short, with 11 bases between. The CDR3 DNA follows: TGTGCCAGCAGCTTCGGGGGCTCGGATTCACCCCTCCACTTT. It is translated as CASSFGGSDSPLHF. Variable domain in full (rest from reference TRBV7-8 and TRBJ1-6): GAGVSQSPRYKVAKRGQDVALRCDPISGHVSLFWYQQALGQGPEFLTYFQNEAQLDKSGLPSDRFFAERPEGSVSTLKIQRTQQEDSAVYLCASSFGGSDSPLHFGNGTRLTVT.

J is TRBJ2-1 and V is TRBV30, with a possible D match to TRBD2 (5 bases). Germline CDR1 is GTSNPN and CDR2 is SVGIG (reference sequence). V lost 2 bases to trimming and J lost 10 bases, with 9 bases between them. The CDR3 extends over 11 amino acids. CDR3 region: CAWSFRLEQFF. The DNA of the CDR3 is TGTGCCTGGAGTTTTCGACTAGAGCAGTTCTTC. Supplemented by reference TRBV30 and TRBJ2-1, the full variable domain reads SQTIHQWPATLVQPVGSPLSLECTVEGTSNPNLYWYRQAAGRGLQLLFYSVGIGQISSEVPQNLSASRPQDRQFILSSKKLLLSDSGFYLCAWSFRLEQFFGPGTRLTVL.

The rearrangement uses TRBV19 and TRBJ2-1; no reliable D call. CDR3 length equals 16 residues. Germline CDR1 LNHDA, CDR2 SQIVND (reference sequence). V lost 0 bases, J lost 6 bases, and 15 bases lay in between. The CDR3 spells CASSIDPRPLGNEQFF. The CDR3 DNA reads as TGTGCCAGTAGTATAGACCCCAGACCGTTAGGCAATGAGCAGTTCTTC.

The V gene is TRBV19, the J gene TRBJ1-1, with D maybe TRBD1 (6 bases). The length of the CDR3 is 15 residues. From germline, CDR1 is LNHDA and CDR2 SQIVND (reference sequence). V lost 5 bases and J 1 base, leaving 14 bases between the germline ends. The CDR3 reads CASSPLDRPNTEAFF. The CDR3 DNA reads TGTGCCAGTAGTCCCCTGGACAGACCGAACACTGAAGCTTTCTTT.

The chain uses TRBV5-1 and TRBJ2-7; 10 nucleotides agree with TRBD1. V was clipped by 2 bases and J by 2 bases; unmatched bases: 4. CDR3 size: 15 residues. Per germline, CDR1 SGHRS and CDR2 YFSETQ. CDR3 sequence reads: CASSLGTGDAYEQYF. CDR3 in DNA: TGCGCCAGCAGCTTAGGGACAGGGGATGCCTACGAGCAGTACTTC.

The chain carries TRBV6-4 and TRBJ1-2, with TRBD1 as a possible D gene (5 bases). This CDR3 comprises 15 residues. Germline V gives CDR1 MRHNA, CDR2 SNTAGT. The germline V and J ends were trimmed by 7 bases and 7 bases, with 22 bases remaining between them. As DNA, the CDR3 is TGTGCCAGCAAACCGGGACCTTATCCTCCAGGTGGCTACACCTTC. It is translated as CASKPGPYPPGGYTF.

This sequence joins TRBV2 and TRBJ2-5; 8 positions agree with TRBD1. Unmatched junction bases numbered 6, after V lost 5 bases and J lost 1 base. There are 15 residues in the CDR3. Germline V lookup: CDR1 SNHLY, CDR2 FYNNEI. The CDR3 here is CASSLQGARQETQYF. The CDR3 DNA is TGTGCCAGCAGTTTGCAGGGGGCCCGCCAAGAGACCCAGTACTTC.

This clone was seen a few times. The rearrangement links TRBV4-1 to TRBJ1-2, with D possibly being TRBD1 (5 bases). Germline CDR1 MGHRA, CDR2 YSYEKL. V was trimmed by 5 bases and J by 13 bases, leaving 20 bases between them. This CDR3 comprises 13 residues. DNA of the CDR3: TGCGCCAGCAGCAAACAAGCGGGGGAGGGAGCCACCTTC. This translates into CASSKQAGEGATF.

This clone was seen a handful of times. The chain has TRBV5-5 and TRBJ1-1; D not certain. CDR1 is SGHKS, CDR2 YYEKEE, per germline (reference sequence). CDR3 length: 14 residues. Trimming shortened V by 2 bases and J by 1 base, and 9 bases separated the two germline ends. CDR3 loop: CASSFRITNTEAFF. The DNA for the CDR3 is TGTGCCAGCAGCTTTCGGATAACGAACACTGAAGCTTTCTTT.

This clone was detected only once. This rearrangement joins TRBV11-3 to TRBJ2-5; 10 bases align to TRBD2. Germline CDR1 and CDR2: SGHNT and YENEEA. The CDR3 sequence is 19 residues long. Unmatched junction bases numbered 15, after V lost 2 bases and J lost 3 bases. The CDR3 region is CASSLSDSGGLADEETQYF. CDR3 DNA: TGTGCCAGCAGCTTATCAGATTCCGGAGGACTAGCGGATGAAGAGACCCAGTACTTC.

The chain joins TRBV30 to TRBJ2-2; 9 bases match TRBD1. J gave up 6 bases and V 2 bases, and 7 bases lay outside the gene matches. CDR1 and CDR2 from the germline V gene are GTSNPN and SVGIG (reference sequence). The CDR3 runs 15 residues. The CDR3 reads CAWSRTGEWAGELFF. The CDR3 DNA reads as TGTGCCTGGAGTAGGACAGGGGAATGGGCCGGGGAGCTGTTTTTT.

The chain couples TRBV4-2 to TRBJ1-3; D is uncertain. This CDR3 comprises 16 residues. CDR1 and CDR2 (germline): LGHNA, YNFKEQ. The V and J ends lost 1 base and 1 base respectively, with 11 bases between them. CDR3 in amino acids: CASSQAGFASGNTIYF. CDR3 nucleotides: TGTGCCAGCAGCCAAGCAGGATTTGCGTCTGGAAACACCATATATTTT.

Concerning this clone: Other DNA sequences in the sample encode the same CDR3. For the CDR3, the DNA is TGCGCCAGCAGCTTGACTAGCGGGCAAGAGACCCAGTACTTC. Translation: CASSLTSGQETQYF. V gene TRBV5-1 combines with J gene TRBJ2-5; 9 nucleotides align to TRBD2. CDR3 size: 14 residues. CDR1 and CDR2 (germline): SGHRS, YFSETQ. The trim removed 1 base at V and 2 bases at J, leaving 0 bases unmatched. Together with reference TRBV5-1 and TRBJ2-5, the CDR3 gives the full variable domain: KAGVTQTPRYLIKTRGQQVTLSCSPISGHRSVSWYQQTPGQGLQFLFEYFSETQRNKGNFPGRFSGRQFSNSRSEMNVSTLELGDSALYLCASSLTSGQETQYFGPGTRLLVL.